The rows below give T cell receptor beta chains drawn from one sample of a study of post-analysis software for immune sequencing data. One entry per CDR3 protein results from TCRdb running MiXCR on the PCR reads. Of roughly 700,000 distinct CDR3 sequences listed, roughly 27% are singletons. Sample: blood. These receptors originate from a girl under 18 with multiple sclerosis. The CDR3 runs from the conserved cysteine through the conserved F or W. Fields, in order: D gene, clone size, J gene, V gene, CDR3 DNA, CDR3 protein. D genes are given only for firm matches. A clone size is listed for some rows: how often the clone was seen (once, few, many), or a class if it is expanded.

>TRBD1|-|TRBJ2-1|TRBV20-1
TGCAGTGCTCCCGGACAGGCCTACGAGCAGTTCTTC
CSAPGQAYEQFF
>-|-|TRBJ2-5|TRBV28
TGTGCCAGCAGACCGCCTGGGGTGGAGACCCAGTACTTC
CASRPPGVETQYF
>-|-|TRBJ1-5|TRBV5-5
TGTGCCAGCAGCGAGACGGCCCGGGGTCAGCCCCAGCATTTT
CASSETARGQPQHF
>-|few|TRBJ1-2|TRBV5-6
TGTGCCAGCAGCGGGGGTACCGGGAGAGGCTACACCTTC
CASSGGTGRGYTF
>-|-|TRBJ2-7|TRBV21-1
TGTGCCAGCAGCAAAGTGTGCAGGATCTACGAGCAGTACTTC
CASSKVCRIYEQYF
>TRBD1|few|TRBJ2-5|TRBV4-1
TGCGCCAGCAGCCAAGACAGGGGGCGAAGGGCAGAGACCCAGTACTTC
CASSQDRGRRAETQYF
>-|-|TRBJ2-7|TRBV28
TGTGCCAGCAGTGCCGTGGGAGAGTATAGCTCCTACGAGCAGTACTTC
CASSAVGEYSSYEQYF
>-|many|TRBJ2-7|TRBV7-2
TGTGCCAGCACCGCCCAGGGTTACTACGAGCAGTACTTC
CASTAQGYYEQYF
>-|-|TRBJ1-1|TRBV20-1
TGCAGTGCAAAAACGGGAAAATCTAGAACTGAAGCTTTCTTT
CSAKTGKSRTEAFF
>TRBD2|few|TRBJ2-1|TRBV12-3/TRBV12-4
TGTGCCAGCAGTTTACTTGGGGGGAGGGCCGCTAGGGAGCAGTTCTTC
CASSLLGGRAAREQFF
>-|-|TRBJ2-7|TRBV19
TGTGCCAGTAGTAACCGGGGCGGTGTGGTCGAGCAGTACTTC
CASSNRGGVVEQYF
>TRBD2|few|TRBJ2-4|TRBV10-3
TGTGCCACCCAGCGGGGAGGGAAAAACATTCAGTACTTC
CATQRGGKNIQYF
>-|-|TRBJ1-2|TRBV20-1
TGCAGTGCTAGGGGGGCTAGGACCGTGGGTGGCGACACCTTC
CSARGARTVGGDTF
>TRBD1|few|TRBJ2-4|TRBV5-1
TGCGCCAGCAGCTTGGACAGGGGTTCAGGAAACATTCAGTACTTC
CASSLDRGSGNIQYF
>-|-|TRBJ2-6|TRBV5-1
TGCGCCAGCAGAAGACCGGGACGGAGGGATGGTGGGGGGGCCAACGTCCTGACTTTC
CASRRPGRRDGGGANVLTF
>TRBD1|few|TRBJ1-5|TRBV20-1
TGCAGTGCTAGGAGCGGGACAGGGGGCAGTCAGCCCCAGCATTTT
CSARSGTGGSQPQHF
>TRBD1|-|TRBJ1-6|TRBV5-1
TGCGCCAGCAGCAGGGACACTCAGGGGACAGGAGATAATTCACCCCTCCACTTT
CASSRDTQGTGDNSPLHF
>-|-|TRBJ2-3|TRBV9
TGTGCCAGCAGCGTAGATCCTAGCCGACACTTCAATACGCAGTATTTT
CASSVDPSRHFNTQYF
>TRBD1|few|TRBJ2-6|TRBV5-6
TGTGCCAGCAGCTTTCTTCCGGGACAGATCTCTGGGGCCAACGTCCTGACTTTC
CASSFLPGQISGANVLTF
>-|-|TRBJ1-2|TRBV5-6
TGTGCCAGCAGCTTCGTGCGTGGCTACACCTTC
CASSFVRGYTF
>TRBD2|-|TRBJ2-4|TRBV28
TGTGCCAGCAGGTTTCCGGCGGCGGGAGACATTCAGTACTTC
CASRFPAAGDIQYF
>-|-|TRBJ2-7|TRBV20-1
TGCAGTGCTAGTAGGCGGGACGAGCAGTACTTC
CSASRRDEQYF
>TRBD2|few|TRBJ2-3|TRBV6-5
TGTGCCCCTTGGGGGACTAGCGGGAGTACAGATACGCAGTATTTT
CAPWGTSGSTDTQYF
>-|few|TRBJ2-3|TRBV5-1
TGCGCCAGCAGCTTGGAACAGGGAGGAGCAGATACGCAGTATTTT
CASSLEQGGADTQYF
>TRBD2|-|TRBJ2-1|TRBV7-9
TGTGCCGGCAGCTTAGGAGCGGGGCAGGAGCAGTTCTTC
CAGSLGAGQEQFF
>TRBD1|few|TRBJ1-2|TRBV2
TGTGCCAGCAGGACAGGGGTGAACTATGGCTACACCTTC
CASRTGVNYGYTF
>TRBD1|-|TRBJ2-1|TRBV5-1
TGCGCCAGCAGCTTGGAGTCGGACAGGGATCTTTTCGGGCAGTTCTTC
CASSLESDRDLFGQFF
>-|-|TRBJ2-1|TRBV24-1
TGTGCCACCAGTGATCCGCGGGCAGGGGGGACCTACAATGAGCAGTTCTTC
CATSDPRAGGTYNEQFF
>-|few|TRBJ1-2|TRBV12-3/TRBV12-4
TGTGCCAGCAGTTTTTCGGAATCCCCCGGACGCGGCTACACCTTC
CASSFSESPGRGYTF
>-|-|TRBJ2-1|TRBV4-3
TGCGCCAGCAGCCAAGAAACCGGTCACTCCTACAATGAGCAGTTCTTC
CASSQETGHSYNEQFF
>-|-|TRBJ2-7|TRBV7-3
TGTGCCAGCAGCCGTGATGGCGATACCGAGCAGTACTTC
CASSRDGDTEQYF
>-|few|TRBJ2-3|TRBV27
TGTGCCAGCAGTTTAAGGCGCACAGATACGCAGTATTTT
CASSLRRTDTQYF
>-|-|TRBJ1-2|TRBV6-1
TGTGCCAGCAGGGAAGGCCCAGGGACCTATGGCTACACCTTC
CASREGPGTYGYTF
>TRBD1|-|TRBJ1-1|TRBV12-3/TRBV12-4
TGTGCCGCCAGGGACAGGGCAAGTCCTGAAGCTTTCTTT
CAARDRASPEAFF
>TRBD2|-|TRBJ2-1|TRBV5-1
TGCGCCAGCAGTCCCAGCGGGGGCCTGGGAGGCAATGAGCAGTTCTTC
CASSPSGGLGGNEQFF
>-|-|TRBJ2-7|TRBV24-1
TGTGCCACCAGTGATCCCAGGGGCCGCAGCTCCTACGAGCAGTACTTC
CATSDPRGRSSYEQYF
>-|few|TRBJ1-6|TRBV5-5
TGTGCCAGCAGCCAAAGTCTTGGAGCTTGGCCCCTCCACTTT
CASSQSLGAWPLHF
>-|-|TRBJ1-1|TRBV12-5
TGTGCTAGTTCTGGAGAGCTGAACACTGAATCTTTCTTT
CASSGELNTESFF
>-|few|TRBJ2-1|TRBV21-1
TGTGCCAGCAGCAGACGTTTACTAGCGGGAGAGCCCTCCTACAATGAGCAGTTCTTC
CASSRRLLAGEPSYNEQFF